Presented here are 20 T cell receptor beta chains from one specimen sequenced in a study of blood T cells in healthy people across ages. The second PCR ran roughly 7 to 12 cycles with a sample-barcoded 5' primer and J-beta primers. Via MiXCR, TCRdb re-called the 5' RACE reads, giving one row per CDR3 protein. The sample has about 800,000 distinct CDR3 sequences, roughly 25% seen once. These records were also assigned to another study, of T cells of mothers and their children.

Source material: blood. The receptors originated from a boy aged 5-17 years in good health.

The sample holds many counts of this clonotype. V gene TRBV18 combines with J gene TRBJ2-5; D gene ambiguous. The CDR3 contains 13 residues. V was trimmed by 0 bases and J by 4 bases, leaving 6 bases between them. Per the germline V gene, CDR1 is KGHSH and CDR2 is LQKENI. CDR3 nucleotides: TGTGCCAGCTCACCACCTATATTAGAGACCCAGTACTTC. Protein: CASSPPILETQYF.

This clonotype was recorded a few times. The chain is built from TRBV29-1 and TRBJ1-2; D is undetermined. The CDR3 is 13 residues long. V gave up 3 bases and J gave up 3 bases, with 11 bases separating them. Germline CDR1 reads SQVTM; CDR2 reads ANQGSEA. This chain's CDR3 is CSVDGPGDYGYTF. The CDR3 region has the DNA TGCAGCGTTGATGGACCCGGCGACTATGGCTACACCTTC. Based on the CDR3 plus reference TRBV29-1 and TRBJ1-2, the full variable domain is SAVISQKPSRDICQRGTSLTIQCQVDSQVTMMFWYRQQPGQSLTLIATANQGSEATYESGFVIDKFPISRPNLTFSTLTVSNMSPEDSSIYLCSVDGPGDYGYTFGSGTRLTVV.

The chain joins TRBV3-1 to TRBJ1-1; D uncertain. The CDR3 spans 19 residues. Trimming took 0 bases from V and 0 from J, leaving 20 bases between them. Germline V gene sequence: CDR1 LGHDT, CDR2 YNNKEL (reference sequence). The CDR3 nucleotides are TGTGCCAGCAGCCAAGATCTACGGATCTGGAGCCCCATGAACACTGAAGCTTTCTTT. Translation gives CASSQDLRIWSPMNTEAFF.

The rearrangement links TRBV6-2 or TRBV6-3 to TRBJ1-1, with 10 bases that match TRBD1. With 6 bases clipped from V and 5 bases from J, the junction kept 9 bases outside the gene matches. CDR1 is MNHEY and CDR2 is SVGEGT in the germline V gene. This CDR3 comprises 15 residues. The CDR3 bases are TGTGCCAGCAGACGGGCCGGGACAGGGGAAACTGAAGCTTTCTTT. This translates into CASRRAGTGETEAFF.

This clonotype was picked up many times. The chain couples TRBV29-1 to TRBJ2-3, with D hard to call. With 4 bases removed from V and 3 bases from J, the gap between germline ends came to 2 bases. The CDR3 totals 10 residues. Germline loops: CDR1 SQVTM, CDR2 ANQGSEA. CDR3 in DNA: TGCAGCGTTGGTACAGATACGCAGTATTTT. Its protein product is CSVGTDTQYF.

This clonotype showed up just a few times. J is TRBJ2-2 and V is TRBV7-9; D assignment may be TRBD1 or TRBD2 (5 bases each). Per the germline V gene, CDR1 is SEHNR and CDR2 is FQNEAQ (reference sequence). Trimming left V 7 bases short and J 4 bases short, with 22 bases between. This CDR3 is built from 17 residues. The CDR3 region has the DNA TGTGCCAGCAACCCCAGGCCCCTAGCTGGGGCCACCGGGGAGCTGTTTTTT. Its translation: CASNPRPLAGATGELFF.

The chain links TRBV20-1 to TRBJ2-5; D perhaps matches TRBD2 (5 bases). Germline CDR1 and CDR2: DFQATT and SNEGSKA (reference sequence). The length of the CDR3 is 14 residues. The DNA of the CDR3 is TGCAGCGCTTCACCTGGGAGTAGCCCGGAGACCCAGTACTTC. Protein sequence: CSASPGSSPETQYF.

The chain recombines TRBV19 with TRBJ2-5; 7 bases map to TRBD1. Trimming took 5 bases from V and 5 from J; bases not matched to a gene: 14. From germline, CDR1 is LNHDA and CDR2 SQIVND (reference sequence). The CDR3 covers 16 residues. The CDR3 DNA is TGTGCCAGTAGTTCCACCCCGGGACAGAGAGAGGAGACCCAGTACTTC. As protein: CASSSTPGQREETQYF. Full variable domain (outside the CDR3, taken from reference TRBV19 and TRBJ2-5): DGGITQSPKYLFRKEGQNVTLSCEQNLNHDAMYWYRQDPGQGLRLIYYSQIVNDFQKGDIAEGYSVSREKKESFPLTVTSAQKNPTAFYLCASSSTPGQREETQYFGPGTRLLVL.

With respect to this clonotype: Given the absence of the conserved phenylalanine or tryptophan at the CDR3 end, a read error is likely. The V gene is TRBV20-1, the J gene TRBJ2-7; 10 bases are a match to TRBD1. Germline lookup yields CDR1 DFQATT and CDR2 SNEGSKA (reference sequence). The ends lost 4 bases at V and 4 bases at J; junction bases unmatched: 7. This CDR3 has 14 amino acids. The CDR3 nucleotides are TGCAGTGCTATGAGGCGGGACAGGGGATACGAGCAGTACTAC. This codes for CSAMRRDRGYEQYY.

A few counts support this clonotype. The J gene is TRBJ1-5, the V gene TRBV27; D uncertain. Per germline, CDR1 MNHEY and CDR2 SMNVEV (reference sequence). Trimming pared 2 bases from V and 4 bases from J, leaving 6 bases between. The CDR3 covers 13 residues. CDR3 region: CASSLAQNQPQHF. In nucleotides, the CDR3 is TGTGCCAGCAGTTTAGCGCAGAATCAGCCCCAGCATTTT.

The rearrangement uses TRBV5-5 and TRBJ2-2; D call uncertain. The CDR3 spans 14 residues. V lost 0 bases to trimming and J lost 1 base, with 4 bases between them. Germline lookup yields CDR1 SGHKS and CDR2 YYEKEE (reference sequence). For the CDR3, the DNA is TGTGCCAGCAGCTTGGCCATGAACACCGGGGAGCTGTTTTTT. Its protein is CASSLAMNTGELFF.

The genes are TRBV7-2 and TRBJ1-5, with a possible D match to TRBD1 (5 bases). The CDR3 has 16 amino acids. Deletions cut 0 bases from V and 2 bases from J, with 11 bases between. Germline CDR1 is SGHTA and CDR2 is FQGNSA. As DNA, the CDR3 is TGTGCCAGCAGCTTAGCGGGGACCGGGGGCAATCAGCCCCAGCATTTT. It encodes CASSLAGTGGNQPQHF.

V and J are TRBV7-9 and TRBJ2-3; D is uncertain. The V end was cut by 5 bases, the J end by 6 bases, with 12 bases between. CDR1 is SEHNR, CDR2 FQNEAQ, per germline (reference sequence). The CDR3 spans 13 residues. The CDR3 bases are TGTGCCAGCAGCCCCCAGTTGGAGGATACGCAGTATTTT. It specifies CASSPQLEDTQYF.

This chain uses TRBV9 with TRBJ1-2, with a possible D match to TRBD1 (6 bases). The CDR3 covers 16 residues. Trimming removed 4 bases at V and 2 bases at J, with 18 bases between. Germline CDR1 is SGDLS and CDR2 is YYNGEE. DNA for the CDR3: TGTGCCAGCAGCCCACCACAGGGAGGGGCCAACTATGGCTACACCTTC. This translates into CASSPPQGGANYGYTF.

This clonotype was observed a handful of times. This chain joins TRBV20-1 and TRBJ2-5, with unresolved D. Trimming pared 6 bases from V and 0 bases from J, leaving 11 bases between. Germline CDR1 is DFQATT and CDR2 is SNEGSKA (reference sequence). This CDR3 is 13 amino acids long. The CDR3 protein is CSAQERNQETQYF. The CDR3 nucleotides are TGCAGTGCCCAAGAGCGTAACCAAGAGACCCAGTACTTC.

This clonotype was seen a single time. The chain is built from TRBV24-1 and TRBJ2-5; TRBD1 aligns across 10 bases. CDR3 length: 12 amino acids. V dropped 9 bases and J dropped 3; count of bases not matched to a gene: 0. From germline, CDR1 is KGHDR and CDR2 SFDVKD. CDR3 protein: CATGQGEETQYF. CDR3 DNA sequence: TGTGCCACCGGACAGGGGGAAGAGACCCAGTACTTC.

The sample holds many counts of this clonotype. The chain joins TRBV7-3 to TRBJ2-3, with TRBD2 matching 10 bases. Germline V CDR1 and CDR2: SGHTA, FQGTGA. Unmatched junction bases numbered 6, after V lost 6 bases and J lost 0 bases. This CDR3 region has 16 residues. The CDR3 DNA follows: TGTGCCAGCAGGCGGACTAGCGGACCTAGCACAGATACGCAGTATTTT. Its translation is CASRRTSGPSTDTQYF.

The CDR3 DNA reads TGTGCCAGCAGTTTATTTAGGGTGGGGAACACTGAAGCTTTCTTT. Protein: CASSLFRVGNTEAFF. This sequence joins TRBV27 and TRBJ1-1; D gene ambiguous. Germline CDR1 is MNHEY and CDR2 is SMNVEV (reference sequence). The CDR3 contains 15 residues. The germline V and J ends were trimmed by 1 base and 1 base, with 10 bases remaining between them.

This clonotype was seen a few times. This chain uses TRBV12-3 or TRBV12-4 with TRBJ2-2; D not certain. Trimming left V 0 bases short and J 2 bases short, with 7 bases between. The CDR3 runs to 15 residues. The CDR3 loop is CASSLAQPNTGELFF. CDR3 nucleotides: TGTGCCAGCAGTTTAGCGCAGCCTAACACCGGGGAGCTGTTTTTT.

Points on this clonotype: One junction end disagrees with the germline gene, perhaps due to a read error. The V gene is TRBV20-1, the J gene TRBJ2-1; possibly TRBD1 for D (5 bases). The J call may be in error: the DNA end matches TRBJ2-7 better. CDR1 is DFQATT and CDR2 is SNEGSKA in the germline V gene (reference sequence). The CDR3 is made up of 11 amino acids. CDR3 in amino acids: CNADSSYEQYF. CDR3 in DNA: TGCAATGCTGACAGCTCCTACGAGCAGTACTTC.